This TCR beta chain was obtained from a study of T-cell reconstitution after alpha-beta-depleted transplantation in children. Overall study results and limits: Hyperexpanded clones declined; after one year, newly produced T cells mostly supplied diversity.

Library preparation (for TCRbeta) was performed with unique molecular identifiers. Via MiXCR, TCRdb re-called the PCR reads, giving one row per CDR3 protein. The sample has roughly 150,000 distinct CDR3 sequences, approximately 10% seen once. Per germline, CDR1 DFQATT and CDR2 SNEGSKA (reference sequence). Trimming took 0 bases from V and 0 from J; bases not matched to a gene: 4. There are 16 residues in the CDR3. This clonotype was found many times. The antigen remains undetermined. This TCR was recovered from a boy aged 2-9 years with acute myeloid leukemia, due to receive a stem cell transplant. The sample was PBMCs, taken before TCRalphabeta/CD19-depleted stem cell transplant. J is TRBJ2-4 and V is TRBV20-1, with 8 bases identical to TRBD2. Here the CDR3 reads CSARDSGTKAKNIQYF. CDR3 DNA sequence: TGCAGTGCTAGAGATAGCGGGACCAAAGCCAAAAACATTCAGTACTTC.